The 4 T cell receptor beta chains given below trace back to one sample, sequenced in a study of shared clonotypes between healthy human individuals. Sequenced by immunoSEQ multiplex PCR; TCRdb stores in-frame clones only, minus some. The sample lists about 2,500,000 clones, roughly nine tenths seen once, with about 0.13% in the top ten. The source material was naive CD4+ T cells sorted from blood. As for subset: CD45RA+ positively selected. The receptors originated from a young man in good health.

The chain couples TRBV18 to TRBJ1-4; no clear D. Germline CDR1 is KGHSH and CDR2 is LQKENI. The CDR3 runs to 17 residues. V was pared by 2 bases and J by 0 bases, with 13 bases between. CDR3: CASSPRMAAATNEKLFF. Written as DNA, the CDR3 is TGTGCCAGCTCACCAAGGATGGCGGCCGCAACTAATGAAAAACTGTTTTTT.

The gene calls are TRBV6-5 and TRBJ1-1; D uncertain. There are 12 residues in the CDR3. CDR1 and CDR2 (germline): MNHEY, SVGAGI. V lost 2 bases, J lost 11 bases, and 12 bases lay in between. The CDR3: CASSYLGTSAFF. The DNA of the CDR3 is TGTGCCAGCAGTTACCTGGGTACTTCGGCTTTCTTT.

The chain is built from TRBV7-6 and TRBJ2-3, with 13 bases fitting TRBD2. The germline CDR1 and CDR2 sequences are SGHVS and FNYEAQ. V lost 5 bases, J lost 0 bases, and 11 bases stayed unmatched. The CDR3 sequence is 19 residues long. This CDR3 reads CASSPRGRTSGGSTDTQYF. Here the CDR3 DNA reads TGTGCCAGCAGCCCTAGGGGGAGGACTAGCGGGGGAAGCACAGATACGCAGTATTTT.

The CDR3 region is CASSKVVWGTEAFF. The CDR3 DNA is TGTGCCAGTAGTAAGGTTGTCTGGGGCACTGAAGCTTTCTTT. The chain carries TRBV19 and TRBJ1-1; no definite D call. The CDR3 loop spans 14 amino acids. V dropped 4 bases and J dropped 4 bases, with 13 bases sitting between them. Germline V gene lookup returns CDR1 LNHDA and CDR2 SQIVND (reference sequence).